This T cell receptor beta chain is from a study of T cells expressing NK-cell markers. TCRdb re-called the 5' RACE reads and gives one entry per CDR3 protein, without DNA. This table holds approximately 380,000 distinct CDR3 sequences. The germline V gene has CDR1 MNHEY and CDR2 SMNVEV (reference sequence). The CDR3 has 15 amino acids. Sequenced material: blood T cells: a sorted CD56 or NKG2C T cell subset, CD4+ or CD8+ T cells, or bulk PBMC T cells (not recorded which). The TCR was taken from a man aged 18-75 years in good health. This chain links TRBV27 with TRBJ1-5; TCRdb gives TRBD1 as the D gene, but with no DNA this cannot be confirmed. CDR3 region: CASSLYGQEGQPQHF.